This TCR beta chain came from a study of technical replicates of blood from a few donors. The germline V gene encodes CDR1 SGHNT and CDR2 YYREEE (reference sequence). V was shortened by 2 bases and J by 4 bases, with 17 bases between the two germline ends. This CDR3 has 16 residues. This clone was detected once. Data came from immunoSEQ multiplex PCR; TCRdb stores just in-frame clones and leaves some out. The table lists more than 60,000 clones, around nine tenths of them singletons. Specimen: PBMCs. The TCR sequence derives from a human donor in good health. Some clones in this sample may be carry-over from other donors' samples. The J gene is TRBJ2-3, the V gene TRBV5-4; D perhaps matches TRBD2 (7 bases). The CDR3 sequence is CASSLHRGGDSDTQYF. DNA of the CDR3: TGTGCCAGCAGCTTACACCGAGGGGGGGATTCAGATACGCAGTATTTT.